This entry describes one T cell receptor beta chain. Its antigen is unknown. No much larger clone exists at a distance of one base, and base qualities are not known. Per the germline V gene, SGHTA is the CDR1 and FQGNSA is the CDR2. The CDR3 runs 14 amino acids, cysteine and phenylalanine included. Just the 42-base CDR3 DNA is kept, in frame starting at base 1. V is clipped by 3 bases and J by 6 bases, and the sequence between their germline boundaries is 14 bases long. Sequencer: Illumina HiSeq 1500. The public reads were reprocessed in TCRdb via fastp at Q25 and MiXCR, keeping in-frame beta chains. All rows with the same CDR3 protein become a single entry with the most common DNA and genes. Across this sample there are around 300,000 distinct CDR3 sequences, with more than 20% seen only once. The top ten clones comprise around 14% of the sample. The record originates from a study of T cell repertoires in cytomegalovirus infection (dated 2019 in TCRdb). Concerning the study at large: Donor HLA type was relevant to the analysis, because carriage of CMV infection together with the matching HLA type was indicated by public TCR beta signatures. Here is what the overall study found, with its caveats: Cumulative frequency of public TCR beta family members discriminated carriers of CMV infection plus the relevant HLA type in this cohort and an independent approximately 340-donor cohort. In the ex vivo response, HLA-C-restricted CMV-specific TCR beta clonotypes were dominant, and in two of eight donors the single most frequent clonotype came from this HLA-C-restricted group.

The chain joins TRBV7-2 to TRBJ1-2, with no confidently assigned D gene. The TCR comes from a human donor in good health (CMV status not recorded). Some clones in this sample may be carry-over from other donors' samples. The specimen was PBMCs. In nucleotides, the sequence is TGTGCCAGCAGCTTTTCAGGTTTAGGCCATGGCTACACCTTC. Translated, this is CASSFSGLGHGYTF.